This TCR beta chain was found in a study of blood T cell repertoires in COVID-19. On the study more broadly: From the United States, Italy and Spain came samples of acute and convalescent COVID-19.

In the original workflow: Nucleated cell counts were estimated from reference gene primer amplification. Here immunoSEQ multiplex PCR was the method, and the copy in TCRdb shows in-frame clones only, minus some. The V and J calls and clone size are taken from that table; D and trimming were inferred from the DNA. The repertoire consists of over 60,000 clones, with approximately 85% occurring once and the leading ten covering about a third. Trimming left V 2 bases short and J 5 bases short, with 10 bases between. The CDR3 has 14 amino acids. Looked up from germline, CDR1 is SGHRS and CDR2 is YFSETQ. The sequence came from a woman of 80 years or more with active or convalescent COVID-19. Sequencing was done on a sample of peripheral blood. The chain has TRBV5-1 and TRBJ1-4; a weak D match, TRBD1 (5 bases). CDR3 nucleotides: TGCGCCAGCAGCTTTAGCAGGGAAAATGAAAAACTGTTTTTT. Translated: CASSFSRENEKLFF.